These T cell receptor beta chains were read from a single sample in a study of OX40 agonist ivuxolimab in advanced cancers. The repertoire was sequenced with immunoSEQ multiplex PCR; TCRdb's copy has only in-frame clones and lacks some. This sample has about 73,000 clones, with 80% to 90% found just once. Sample: CD4+ or CD8+ T cells sorted from blood, taken in a trial of the OX40 agonist ivuxolimab. The receptors derive from an adult with an advanced solid tumor such as melanoma, head and neck, liver or kidney cancer. Both conserved end residues are part of each CDR3. Fields, in order: D gene, J gene, V gene, clone size, CDR3 protein, CDR3 DNA. A D gene is named only where the DNA matches it firmly. Expanded clones are given a class, and other clones once, few, many or no size at all.

d_gene: TRBD2
j_gene: TRBJ2-7
v_gene: TRBV14
abundance: NA
CDR3aa: CASSYRLAGEGYEQYF
CDR3nt: TGTGCCAGCAGCTACCGTCTAGCGGGAGAAGGGTACGAGCAGTACTTC

d_gene: NA
j_gene: TRBJ1-1
v_gene: TRBV7-2
abundance: NA
CDR3aa: CASSFGTPLEAFF
CDR3nt: TGTGCCAGCAGCTTTGGGACTCCCCTTGAAGCTTTCTTT

d_gene: TRBD1
j_gene: TRBJ2-1
v_gene: TRBV9
abundance: NA
CDR3aa: CASSAQGVAHNEQFF
CDR3nt: TGTGCCAGCAGCGCACAGGGGGTAGCACACAATGAGCAGTTCTTC

d_gene: TRBD2
j_gene: TRBJ2-1
v_gene: TRBV10-3
abundance: NA
CDR3aa: CAISAGLAWIGNEQFF
CDR3nt: TGTGCCATCAGTGCCGGACTAGCCTGGATTGGCAATGAGCAGTTCTTC

d_gene: NA
j_gene: TRBJ2-7
v_gene: TRBV7-9
abundance: NA
CDR3aa: CASSLNTGGREQYF
CDR3nt: TGTGCCAGCAGCTTAAACACCGGAGGGAGAGAGCAGTACTTC

d_gene: NA
j_gene: TRBJ1-2
v_gene: TRBV21-1
abundance: NA
CDR3aa: CASRPRTGPEGYGYTF
CDR3nt: TGTGCCAGCAGGCCCAGGACAGGGCCGGAGGGGTATGGCTACACCTTC

d_gene: NA
j_gene: TRBJ2-5
v_gene: TRBV9
abundance: NA
CDR3aa: CASSVGAAETQYF
CDR3nt: TGTGCCAGCAGCGTCGGGGCGGCGGAGACCCAGTACTTC

d_gene: TRBD1
j_gene: TRBJ2-7
v_gene: TRBV5-1
abundance: NA
CDR3aa: CASSGDRDQYF
CDR3nt: TGCGCCAGCAGCGGTGACAGGGATCAGTACTTC

d_gene: TRBD1
j_gene: TRBJ2-7
v_gene: TRBV5-1
abundance: few
CDR3aa: CASSSDGQGRISYEQYF
CDR3nt: TGCGCCAGCAGCTCAGACGGACAGGGTAGAATTTCCTACGAGCAGTACTTC

d_gene: NA
j_gene: TRBJ1-3
v_gene: TRBV6-6
abundance: few
CDR3aa: CASSPAGNTIYF
CDR3nt: TGTGCCAGCAGCCCCGCGGGAAACACCATATATTTT

d_gene: TRBD1
j_gene: TRBJ1-2
v_gene: TRBV5-6
abundance: NA
CDR3aa: CASSLRGPGYTF
CDR3nt: TGTGCCAGCAGCTTAAGGGGGCCTGGCTACACCTTC

d_gene: TRBD2
j_gene: TRBJ2-7
v_gene: TRBV25-1
abundance: NA
CDR3aa: CASSEGRTSGYEQYF
CDR3nt: TGTGCCAGCAGTGAAGGGAGGACTAGCGGGTACGAGCAGTACTTC

d_gene: NA
j_gene: TRBJ2-5
v_gene: TRBV29-1
abundance: NA
CDR3aa: CSVGVGWGETQYF
CDR3nt: TGCAGCGTCGGTGTTGGGTGGGGAGAGACCCAGTACTTC

d_gene: TRBD2
j_gene: TRBJ2-1
v_gene: TRBV4-3
abundance: NA
CDR3aa: CASSDGLADNEQFF
CDR3nt: TGCGCCAGCAGCGACGGACTAGCGGACAATGAGCAGTTCTTC

d_gene: TRBD1
j_gene: TRBJ2-3
v_gene: TRBV7-3
abundance: NA
CDR3aa: CASSLTSGTGTDTQYF
CDR3nt: TGTGCCAGCAGCTTAACGTCCGGGACAGGTACAGATACGCAGTATTTT

d_gene: NA
j_gene: TRBJ2-1
v_gene: TRBV10-3
abundance: NA
CDR3aa: CAINGGGYNEQFF
CDR3nt: TGTGCCATCAATGGCGGTGGATACAATGAGCAGTTCTTC

d_gene: NA
j_gene: TRBJ2-3
v_gene: TRBV11-3
abundance: NA
CDR3aa: CASSLGGSKADTQYF
CDR3nt: TGTGCCAGCAGCCTAGGGGGGAGTAAGGCAGATACGCAGTATTTT

d_gene: NA
j_gene: TRBJ1-5
v_gene: TRBV30
abundance: NA
CDR3aa: CAWSVRSSRNQPQHF
CDR3nt: TGTGCCTGGAGTGTACGGTCCTCAAGGAATCAGCCCCAGCATTTT

d_gene: NA
j_gene: TRBJ1-3
v_gene: TRBV5-1
abundance: NA
CDR3aa: CASSLEGSRNTIYF
CDR3nt: TGCGCCAGCAGCTTGGAAGGGAGTAGAAACACCATATATTTT

d_gene: NA
j_gene: TRBJ1-3
v_gene: TRBV7-2
abundance: NA
CDR3aa: CASSTFQGNTIYF
CDR3nt: TGTGCCAGCAGCACCTTCCAGGGAAACACCATATATTTT

d_gene: NA
j_gene: TRBJ1-1
v_gene: TRBV2
abundance: NA
CDR3aa: CASSERDPFYTEAFF
CDR3nt: TGTGCCAGCAGTGAACGGGACCCTTTCTATACTGAAGCTTTCTTT

d_gene: NA
j_gene: TRBJ1-4
v_gene: TRBV5-1
abundance: NA
CDR3aa: CASRTRQIDEKLFF
CDR3nt: TGCGCCAGCAGGACCAGACAGATTGATGAAAAACTGTTTTTT

d_gene: TRBD1
j_gene: TRBJ1-1
v_gene: TRBV9
abundance: NA
CDR3aa: CASSVASDRHF
CDR3nt: TGTGCCAGCAGCGTAGCTTCGGACAGGCATTTT

d_gene: TRBD1
j_gene: TRBJ1-2
v_gene: TRBV7-9
abundance: NA
CDR3aa: CASSSRGELYGYTF
CDR3nt: TGTGCCAGCAGCTCCAGGGGGGAACTCTATGGCTACACCTTC

d_gene: NA
j_gene: TRBJ2-3
v_gene: TRBV4-2
abundance: few
CDR3aa: CASSQAAGRGDTQYF
CDR3nt: TGTGCCAGCAGCCAAGCGGCGGGGCGCGGGGATACGCAGTATTTT

d_gene: NA
j_gene: TRBJ1-1
v_gene: TRBV7-6
abundance: NA
CDR3aa: CASSFGGMGDTEAFF
CDR3nt: TGTGCCAGCAGCTTTGGGGGGATGGGTGACACTGAAGCTTTCTTT

d_gene: NA
j_gene: TRBJ1-6
v_gene: TRBV27
abundance: NA
CDR3aa: CASSLSDRNSPLHF
CDR3nt: TGTGCCAGCAGTTTATCTGACAGGAATTCACCCCTCCACTTT

d_gene: TRBD2
j_gene: TRBJ2-2
v_gene: TRBV7-2
abundance: NA
CDR3aa: CASSLAVWSGRKAGELFF
CDR3nt: TGTGCCAGCAGCTTAGCGGTGTGGAGCGGGAGAAAGGCCGGGGAGCTGTTTTTT

d_gene: NA
j_gene: TRBJ2-3
v_gene: TRBV30
abundance: NA
CDR3aa: CAWSGLVTTDTQYF
CDR3nt: TGTGCCTGGAGTGGACTAGTCACCACAGATACGCAGTATTTT

d_gene: NA
j_gene: TRBJ1-6
v_gene: TRBV9
abundance: NA
CDR3aa: CASSVGSGGSYNSPLHF
CDR3nt: TGTGCCAGCAGCGTAGGTTCGGGGGGGTCCTATAATTCACCCCTCCACTTT

d_gene: NA
j_gene: TRBJ1-5
v_gene: TRBV6-6
abundance: NA
CDR3aa: CASSYKSKGRQPQHF
CDR3nt: TGTGCCAGCAGTTACAAATCCAAAGGGCGGCAGCCCCAGCATTTT

d_gene: NA
j_gene: TRBJ1-4
v_gene: TRBV5-1
abundance: once
CDR3aa: CASSLGRGGEEKLFF
CDR3nt: TGCGCCAGCAGCTTGGGGCGCGGGGGGGAGGAAAAACTGTTTTTT

d_gene: TRBD1
j_gene: TRBJ1-3
v_gene: TRBV28
abundance: NA
CDR3aa: CASSLYGTGGNTIYF
CDR3nt: TGTGCCAGCAGTTTGTACGGGACAGGCGGAAACACCATATATTTT

d_gene: NA
j_gene: TRBJ1-2
v_gene: TRBV4-2
abundance: NA
CDR3aa: CASSQAGGQGDYGYTF
CDR3nt: TGTGCCAGCAGCCAAGCGGGAGGGCAGGGCGACTATGGCTACACCTTC

d_gene: NA
j_gene: TRBJ1-2
v_gene: TRBV5-1
abundance: NA
CDR3aa: CASSSSSRGLNYGYTF
CDR3nt: TGCGCCAGCAGCTCTTCCTCCCGGGGGTTAAACTATGGCTACACCTTC

d_gene: NA
j_gene: TRBJ2-7
v_gene: TRBV5-8
abundance: NA
CDR3aa: CASSLQMALYEQYF
CDR3nt: TGTGCCAGCAGCTTGCAGATGGCATTGTACGAGCAGTACTTC

d_gene: NA
j_gene: TRBJ2-7
v_gene: TRBV9
abundance: NA
CDR3aa: CASSALPGDFYEQYF
CDR3nt: TGTGCCAGCAGCGCCCTCCCAGGGGACTTCTACGAGCAGTACTTC

d_gene: TRBD1
j_gene: TRBJ1-2
v_gene: TRBV7-2
abundance: NA
CDR3aa: CASSFPDRGGYGYTF
CDR3nt: TGTGCCAGCAGCTTCCCAGACAGGGGAGGCTATGGCTACACCTTC

d_gene: NA
j_gene: TRBJ1-5
v_gene: TRBV19
abundance: NA
CDR3aa: CASRSYSNQPQHF
CDR3nt: TGTGCCAGTAGATCCTATAGCAATCAGCCCCAGCATTTT

d_gene: NA
j_gene: TRBJ1-1
v_gene: TRBV7-9
abundance: NA
CDR3aa: CASSLVRGPTNTEAFF
CDR3nt: TGTGCCAGCAGCTTAGTAAGAGGACCTACGAACACTGAAGCTTTCTTT

d_gene: TRBD2
j_gene: TRBJ2-5
v_gene: TRBV5-4
abundance: NA
CDR3aa: CASSLVGSGAQETQYF
CDR3nt: TGTGCCAGCAGCTTGGTGGGTAGCGGGGCGCAAGAGACCCAGTACTTC